This TCR beta chain was captured by sequencing in a study of T cell repertoires in ileal Crohn's disease. Losses at the gene ends were 3 bases for V and 1 base for J; bases not matched to a gene: 7. Germline CDR1 KGHSH, CDR2 LQKENI. CDR3 length: 16 residues. Noted time point: neoterminal ileum biopsy at postoperative endoscopy, about 6 months after surgery. The assay was immunoSEQ multiplex PCR, and TCRdb's table has in-frame clones only and misses some. The table has 15,000 or so clones, 78% seen once; the top ten hold approximately 4%. Sequencing was performed on ileal tissue. The rearrangement uses TRBV18 and TRBJ2-5; 8 bases fit TRBD1. The sequence was collected from an adult with Crohn's disease. CDR3 nucleotide sequence: TGTGCCAGCTCACCGACCCTACAGGGGGGCCAAGAGACCCAGTACTTC. Protein: CASSPTLQGGQETQYF.